This is a list of T cell receptor beta chains from one sample in a study of T-cell reconstitution after alpha-beta-depleted transplantation in children. MiXCR was run by TCRdb on the PCR reads, yielding one entry per CDR3 protein. The table has 600,000 to 700,000 distinct CDR3 sequences, around 17% seen once. The material was PBMCs from the stem cell graft donor, obtained from the stem cell graft. All receptors derive from a human donor who donated a stem cell graft to a child with acute myeloid leukemia. Both conserved end residues are part of each CDR3. A D gene is named only where the DNA matches it firmly. A clone size is listed for some rows: how often the clone was seen (once, few, many), or a class if it is expanded.

TRBJ2-1	many	TRBV20-1	TRBD2	TGCAGTGCTTGGACGCGGGGGGACTGGTACCACAATGAGCAGTTCTTC	CSAWTRGDWYHNEQFF
TRBJ2-7	many	TRBV25-1	TRBD2	TGTGCCAGCAGTGAATGGCGGGGGGGCTCCTACGAGCAGTACTTC	CASSEWRGGSYEQYF
TRBJ2-5	many	TRBV7-2	-	TGTGCCAGCAGCTTACGGCTAGGGCCCACCCTGGAGACCCAGTACTTC	CASSLRLGPTLETQYF
TRBJ1-1	few	TRBV4-1	-	TGCGCCAGCAGCCAAGGAGGGAAACAGGGCTCTGAAGCTTTCTTT	CASSQGGKQGSEAFF
TRBJ2-5	-	TRBV20-1	-	TGCTGTGCTTCGATGGGGACACCCGGGACTCAAGAGACCCAGTACTTC	CCASMGTPGTQETQYF
TRBJ1-1	once	TRBV19	TRBD1	TGTGCCAGTATTTCCCCGACAGGGATGAACACTGAAGCTTTCTTT	CASISPTGMNTEAFF
TRBJ2-2	-	TRBV7-2	-	TGTGCCAGCAGCGAGCAACGCAAGTCCGGGGAGCTGTTTTTT	CASSEQRKSGELFF
TRBJ2-7	many	TRBV7-3	-	TGTGCCAGCAGCTACGGTAGCTCCTACGAGCAGTACTTC	CASSYGSSYEQYF
TRBJ1-5	-	TRBV11-2	TRBD1	TGTGCCAGCAGCTTAGTCTCGGCAGGGGGCGCAGGCAATCAGCCCCAGCATTTT	CASSLVSAGGAGNQPQHF
TRBJ2-7	few	TRBV12-3/TRBV12-4	-	TGTGCCAGCAGTGACAGCAACCTCTACGAGCAGTACTTC	CASSDSNLYEQYF
TRBJ1-1	many	TRBV20-1	-	TGCAGTGCTACCCGGGGTGGGGGGAACACTGAAGCTTTCTTT	CSATRGGGNTEAFF
TRBJ1-6	many	TRBV20-1	-	TGCAGTGCTAGCAGTCTGGTTTCACCCCTCCACTTT	CSASSLVSPLHF
TRBJ1-2	many	TRBV15	-	TGTGCCACCAGCAGAGATGGACTGGGCTATGGCTACACCTTC	CATSRDGLGYGYTF
TRBJ2-1	few	TRBV9	TRBD2	TGTGCCAGCAGCGCCGCCCGCGGGGGGGCAAACAATGAGCAGTTCTTC	CASSAARGGANNEQFF
TRBJ1-1	many	TRBV20-1	-	TGCAGTGCTAGAGGACGGCGGGACACTGAAGCTTTCTTT	CSARGRRDTEAFF
TRBJ2-7	-	TRBV19	TRBD1	TGTGCCAGTAGTCGCGGACAGGGGGTCCACGAGCAGTACTTC	CASSRGQGVHEQYF
TRBJ1-3	-	TRBV6-1	-	TGTGCCAGCAGCCGCAACAGAGTCTCTGGAAACACCATATATTTT	CASSRNRVSGNTIYF
TRBJ1-1	many	TRBV15	-	TGTGCCACCAGCAGCACCACCTTAGGTGAAGCTTTCTTT	CATSSTTLGEAFF
TRBJ2-6	few	TRBV4-1	-	TGCGCCAGCAGCCAAGGTTTACTCACCCGTTCTGGGGCCAACGTCCTGACTTTC	CASSQGLLTRSGANVLTF
TRBJ2-1	many	TRBV20-1	TRBD2	TGCAGTGCCCGCGAGGGACTAGCTTCCTGGAATGAGCAGTTCTTC	CSAREGLASWNEQFF
TRBJ1-4	-	TRBV4-1	-	TGCGCCAGCAGCCCCTACCCGGGAGATGGTGAAAAACTGTTTTTT	CASSPYPGDGEKLFF
TRBJ1-5	many	TRBV7-9	-	TGTGCCAGCAGCTTAGCAGGCAACAATCAGCCCCAGCATTTT	CASSLAGNNQPQHF
TRBJ2-1	many	TRBV20-1	TRBD2	TGCAGTGGGGAGGGTAGCGGGGGGGCCAATGAGCAGTTCTTC	CSGEGSGGANEQFF
TRBJ2-7	many	TRBV5-1	TRBD1	TGCGCCAGCAGCTCCGACGACAGGGTAGGTTACGAGCAGTACTTC	CASSSDDRVGYEQYF
TRBJ1-1	few	TRBV29-1	-	TGCAGCGTATTTATCGGCGAGAACACTGAAGCTTTCTTT	CSVFIGENTEAFF